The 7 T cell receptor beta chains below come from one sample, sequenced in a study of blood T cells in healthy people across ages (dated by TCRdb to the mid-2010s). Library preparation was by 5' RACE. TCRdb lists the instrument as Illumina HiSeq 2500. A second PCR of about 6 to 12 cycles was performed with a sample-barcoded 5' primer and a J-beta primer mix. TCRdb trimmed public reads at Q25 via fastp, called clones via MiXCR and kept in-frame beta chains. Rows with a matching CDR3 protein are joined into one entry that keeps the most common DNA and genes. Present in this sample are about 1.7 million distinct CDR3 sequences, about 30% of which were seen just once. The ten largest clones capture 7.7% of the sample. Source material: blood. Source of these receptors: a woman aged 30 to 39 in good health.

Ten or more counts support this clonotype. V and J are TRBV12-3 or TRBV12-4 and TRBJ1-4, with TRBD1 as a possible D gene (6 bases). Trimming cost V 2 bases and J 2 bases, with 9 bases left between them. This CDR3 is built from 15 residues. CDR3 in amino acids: CASSLNRATNEKLFF. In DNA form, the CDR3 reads TGTGCCAGCAGTTTAAACAGGGCGACTAATGAAAAACTGTTTTTT.

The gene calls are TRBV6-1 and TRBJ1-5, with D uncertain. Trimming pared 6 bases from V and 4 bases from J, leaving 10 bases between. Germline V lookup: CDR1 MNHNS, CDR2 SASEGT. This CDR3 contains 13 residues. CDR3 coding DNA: TGTGCCAGCAGAGACTTTGGGAATCAGCCCCAGCATTTT. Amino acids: CASRDFGNQPQHF.

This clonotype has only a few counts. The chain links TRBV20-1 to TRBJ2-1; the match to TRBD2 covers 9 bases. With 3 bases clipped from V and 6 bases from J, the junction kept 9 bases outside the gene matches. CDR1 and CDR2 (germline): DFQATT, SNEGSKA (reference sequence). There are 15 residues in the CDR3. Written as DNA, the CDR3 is TGCAGTGCTAGGGGTAGCGGGAGACTGAGCAATGAGCAGTTCTTC. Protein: CSARGSGRLSNEQFF.

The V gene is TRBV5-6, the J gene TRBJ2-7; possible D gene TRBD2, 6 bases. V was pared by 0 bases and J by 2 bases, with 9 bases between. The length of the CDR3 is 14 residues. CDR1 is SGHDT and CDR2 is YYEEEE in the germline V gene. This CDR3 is CASSLGDFPYEQYF. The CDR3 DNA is TGTGCCAGCAGCTTGGGGGACTTCCCCTACGAGCAGTACTTC.

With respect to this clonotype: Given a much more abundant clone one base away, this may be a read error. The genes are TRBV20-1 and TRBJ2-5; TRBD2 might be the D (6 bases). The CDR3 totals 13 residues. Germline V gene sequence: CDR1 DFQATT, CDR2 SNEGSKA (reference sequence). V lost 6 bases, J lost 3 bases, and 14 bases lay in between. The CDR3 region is CSAGGLSEETQYF. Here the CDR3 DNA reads TGCAGTGCCGGGGGACTGTCTGAAGAGACCCAGTACTTC.

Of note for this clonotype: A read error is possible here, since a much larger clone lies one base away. The chain's CDR3 is CSARGPDQSEQYF. In nucleotides, the CDR3 is TGCAGTGCTAGAGGACCGGATCAGTCCGAGCAGTACTTC. This chain joins TRBV20-1 and TRBJ2-5; D is unclear. The J call may be faulty, since TRBJ2-7 better matches the DNA end. Germline CDR1 DFQATT, CDR2 SNEGSKA (reference sequence). This CDR3 spans 13 amino acids.

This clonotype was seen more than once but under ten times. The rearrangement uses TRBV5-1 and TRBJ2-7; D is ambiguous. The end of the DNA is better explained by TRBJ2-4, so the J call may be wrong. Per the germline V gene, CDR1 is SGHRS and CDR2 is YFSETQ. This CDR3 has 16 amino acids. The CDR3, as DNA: TGCGCCAGCAGCTTGGATAATAGGGTGAGACGAGACATTCAGTACTTC. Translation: CASSLDNRVRRDIQYF.